The clone carrying this T cell receptor (beta chain) was seen a few times. Its antigen is unknown. The data are from a study of identifying expanded T cells in peripheral blood. General study findings and limits: Technical replicates showed 0.9 to 1.5 changed clones; around two weeks roughly 16; four weeks 19. Approximately 2-week clone count variance significantly increased as total template count grew.

Only in-frame clones appear in the TCRdb table, and some are missing; sequencing was by immunoSEQ multiplex PCR. The profile shows 95,000 to 100,000 clones, roughly 85% of them singletons. The CDR3 is made up of 12 amino acids. V dropped 3 bases and J dropped 2 bases, with 5 bases sitting between them. From germline, CDR1 is WSHSY and CDR2 SAAADI. During the collection period, no donor immune events like infections were recorded. The source is a person between 18 and 75 years old in good health. Sequenced: blood. The rearrangement links TRBV10-2 to TRBJ2-7; D gene unclear. The CDR3 spells CASSESTYEQYF. Here the CDR3 DNA reads TGCGCCAGCAGTGAATCGACCTACGAGCAGTACTTC.